Below, 10 T cell receptor beta chains from the same sample are listed, as sequenced in a study of blood T cells in healthy people across ages. With a J-beta primer mix and a sample-barcoded 5' primer, a second PCR ran about 7 to 11 cycles. Via MiXCR, TCRdb re-called the 5' RACE reads, giving one row per CDR3 protein. The table records fewer than 2,000,000 distinct CDR3 sequences, almost 35% of them present only once. Sequencing used blood. The receptors come from a woman younger than 45 in good health.

This clonotype was counted between two and nine times. This chain joins TRBV6-6 and TRBJ2-7; D gene ambiguous. Trimming pared 5 bases from V and 4 bases from J, leaving 12 bases between. CDR1 and CDR2 (germline): MNHNY, SVGAGI (reference sequence). The CDR3 is made up of 13 amino acids. In DNA, the CDR3 is TGTGCCAGCAGTCCCAGCCCCCAGTACGAGCAGTACTTC. It specifies CASSPSPQYEQYF.

The J gene is TRBJ2-1, the V gene TRBV13; D unclear. Trimming removed 5 bases at V and 8 bases at J, with 16 bases between. CDR3 length equals 14 residues. Germline V gene lookup returns CDR1 PRHDT and CDR2 FYEKMQ (reference sequence). This CDR3 reads CASSPPSGVHEQFF. Here the CDR3 DNA reads TGTGCCAGCAGCCCCCCGTCCGGCGTCCATGAGCAGTTCTTC.

This clonotype was found a few times. The genes are TRBV10-3 and TRBJ2-3; D is possibly TRBD1 or TRBD2 (6 bases each). V shed 6 bases and J shed 1 base, with 17 bases lying between them. Germline V gene data show CDR1 as ENHRY and CDR2 as SYGVKD. There are 16 residues in the CDR3. CDR3 region: CAISPRGPGGTDTQYF. The CDR3 DNA is TGTGCCATCAGCCCCCGGGGGCCGGGAGGCACAGATACGCAGTATTTT.

In this sample, this clonotype turned up a few times. This chain uses TRBV20-1 with TRBJ2-7, with TRBD2 identical over 9 bases. CDR1 DFQATT and CDR2 SNEGSKA come from the germline V gene (reference sequence). The ends lost 2 bases at V and 3 bases at J; junction bases unmatched: 5. The CDR3 contains 14 residues. The CDR3 is CSARTAGGNYEQYF. The CDR3 region has the DNA TGCAGTGCTAGAACAGCGGGGGGAAACTACGAGCAGTACTTC.

The chain recombines TRBV15 with TRBJ1-1; weak D call: TRBD1 (6 bases). Germline V lookup: CDR1 LNHNV, CDR2 YYDKDF (reference sequence). V was cut by 5 bases and J by 5 bases, with 21 bases left in between. CDR3 size: 16 residues. The CDR3 loop reads CATSRGRGLGKTEAFF. DNA for the CDR3: TGTGCCACCAGCCGTGGCAGGGGATTGGGAAAGACTGAAGCTTTCTTT.

This clonotype was observed a few times. V gene TRBV7-8 combines with J gene TRBJ2-5; TRBD2 matches at 9 bases. From germline, CDR1 is SGHVS and CDR2 FQNEAQ. Unmatched junction bases numbered 10, after V lost 1 base and J lost 4 bases. The CDR3 covers 17 residues. The CDR3 spells CASSLVSGGLRGETQYF. Written as DNA, the CDR3 is TGTGCCAGCAGCTTAGTTAGCGGGGGCCTAAGGGGAGAGACCCAGTACTTC.

The chain couples TRBV7-9 to TRBJ2-5; 13 nucleotides align to TRBD2. The tail of the sequence fits TRBJ2-7 better, so the J call may be wrong. Germline loops: CDR1 SEHNR, CDR2 FQNEAQ (reference sequence). This CDR3 has 16 amino acids. CDR3 DNA: TGTGCCAGCAGCGGGGGACTAGCGGGACTAGACGGCGAGCAGTACTTC. Its protein product is CASSGGLAGLDGEQYF.

This clonotype showed up just once. The V and J genes are TRBV20-1 and TRBJ2-7; D is perhaps TRBD2 (7 bases). Germline lookup yields CDR1 DFQATT and CDR2 SNEGSKA (reference sequence). V lost 6 bases to trimming and J lost 6 bases, with 18 bases between them. The CDR3 totals 13 residues. In DNA form, the CDR3 reads TGCAGTGCCATCCGGGGGGCGATCTCCGAGCAGTACTTC. Translating it yields CSAIRGAISEQYF.

This clonotype was counted at least ten times. The chain uses TRBV20-1 and TRBJ2-7; D is unresolved. Trimming removed 0 bases at V and 2 bases at J, with 17 bases between. Germline CDR1 is DFQATT and CDR2 is SNEGSKA (reference sequence). The CDR3 runs 16 residues. CDR3 loop: CSARDLYGSDPYEQYF. CDR3 DNA: TGCAGTGCTAGAGATCTCTACGGGTCGGACCCCTACGAGCAGTACTTC.

V and J are TRBV7-7 and TRBJ2-5; 7 bases match TRBD2. The CDR3 loop spans 14 amino acids. Trimming at V came to 5 bases and at J to 3 bases, leaving 6 bases not matched to a gene. Germline CDR1 and CDR2: SSHAT and FNYEAQ (reference sequence). The CDR3, as DNA: TGTGCCAGCAGCCCTGGACTAGAAGAAGAGACCCAGTACTTC. It is translated as CASSPGLEEETQYF.